This TCR beta chain was documented in a study of cytomegalovirus exposure and HLA in healthy donors. General study points: High specificity and sensitivity for cytomegalovirus status were reported for the classifier. Subsequent analysis found a tendency for first-cohort TCR clusters to co-occur within the 120 validation repertoires.

The germline gives CDR1 SGHDT, CDR2 YYEEEE. Trimming removed 4 bases at V and 5 bases at J, with 23 bases between. This CDR3 contains 17 residues. The assay was immunoSEQ multiplex PCR, and TCRdb's table has in-frame clones only and misses some. The table lists some 200,000 clones, around nine tenths of them singletons, with approximately 7% in the top ten. As regards this clone: Its matching antigen is unknown.

The chain uses TRBV5-6 and TRBJ2-3; D is possibly TRBD1 or TRBD2 (6 bases each). Sequencing was done on a sample of PBMCs. This TCR was sampled from a man under 40 in good health and CMV-seropositive. The CDR3 nucleotides are TGTGCCAGCAGCGCTTTCGGTGAGACAGGAGGGGGAGATACGCAGTATTTT. It encodes CASSAFGETGGGDTQYF.